This TCR beta chain was documented in a study of PD-L1 blockade in urothelial cancer. Study details: Patients commenced intravenous atezolizumab, 1,200 mg every 3 weeks, at some point between 2012 and 2014. Blood analysis took place 3 weeks (second dose) and 6 weeks after treatment start. The median T cell count in blood samples was 110,000 to 150,000. Males with bladder-origin urothelial cancer made up about 90% of the roughly 29 patients.

Trimming at V came to 4 bases and at J to 1 base, leaving 1 base not matched to a gene. The length of the CDR3 is 16 residues. Germline V gene data show CDR1 as LNHDA and CDR2 as SQIVND (reference sequence). Some clones are missing from TCRdb's copy, which holds only in-frame ones; the method was immunoSEQ multiplex PCR. The sample yields 40,000 to 55,000 clones, 84% seen once. Material: PBMCs, obtained around atezolizumab (anti-PD-L1) treatment. J is TRBJ2-2 and V is TRBV19; 12 bases agree with TRBD2. The sequence derives from a man aged 35 to 55 with urothelial cancer. The CDR3 DNA is TGTGCCAGTAGTAGGGGACTAGCGGGGAACACCGGGGAGCTGTTTTTT. Its translation: CASSRGLAGNTGELFF. Complete variable domain (other parts from reference TRBV19 and TRBJ2-2): DGGITQSPKYLFRKEGQNVTLSCEQNLNHDAMYWYRQDPGQGLRLIYYSQIVNDFQKGDIAEGYSVSREKKESFPLTVTSAQKNPTAFYLCASSRGLAGNTGELFFGEGSRLTVL.